This T cell receptor beta chain was captured by sequencing in a study of blood T cell repertoires in COVID-19. Across the study: Spain, Italy and the United States supplied samples that represented acute and convalescent COVID-19. Sources were T cells, B-cell-depleted T cells, or PBMCs; the material itself was cDNA or gDNA.

Original processing notes: By means of reference gene primer amplification, nucleated cell counts were estimated. The data were produced by immunoSEQ multiplex PCR, yet TCRdb's version contains in-frame clones alone and is incomplete. V and J calls and clone size are as listed in that table; D and trimming were resolved from the DNA. The sample has 150,000 to 190,000 clones, around four fifths seen once. The CDR3 covers 17 residues. CDR1 is MGHRA and CDR2 is YSYEKL in the germline V gene. V gave up 0 bases and J gave up 1 base, with 13 bases separating them. Sequencing used peripheral blood. This clonotype was sampled from an elderly woman with acute or convalescent COVID-19. The rearrangement links TRBV4-1 to TRBJ1-5; D is perhaps TRBD1 (6 bases). CDR3 nucleotide sequence: TGCGCCAGCAGCCAAGAACCGGGACAAACAAGCAATCAGCCCCAGCATTTT. It yields the protein CASSQEPGQTSNQPQHF.